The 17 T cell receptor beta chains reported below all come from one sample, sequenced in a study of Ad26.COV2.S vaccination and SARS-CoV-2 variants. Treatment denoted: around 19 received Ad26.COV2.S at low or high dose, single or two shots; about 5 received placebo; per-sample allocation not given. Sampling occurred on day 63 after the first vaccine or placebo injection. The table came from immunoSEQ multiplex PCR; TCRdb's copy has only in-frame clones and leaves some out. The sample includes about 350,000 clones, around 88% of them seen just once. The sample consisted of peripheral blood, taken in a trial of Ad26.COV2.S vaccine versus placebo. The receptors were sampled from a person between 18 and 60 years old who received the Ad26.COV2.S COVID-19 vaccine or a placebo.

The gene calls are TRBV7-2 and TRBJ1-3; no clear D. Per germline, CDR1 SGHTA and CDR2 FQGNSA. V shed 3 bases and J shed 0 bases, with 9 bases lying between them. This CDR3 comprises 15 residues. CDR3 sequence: CASSLGGLSGNTIYF. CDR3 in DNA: TGTGCCAGCAGCTTGGGAGGTCTCTCTGGAAACACCATATATTTT.

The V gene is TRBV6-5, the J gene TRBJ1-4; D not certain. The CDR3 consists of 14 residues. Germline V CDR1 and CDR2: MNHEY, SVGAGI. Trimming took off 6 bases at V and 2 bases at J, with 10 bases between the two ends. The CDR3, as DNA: TGTGCCAGCAGCCCCGGTTCGACTAATGAAAAACTGTTTTTT. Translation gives CASSPGSTNEKLFF.

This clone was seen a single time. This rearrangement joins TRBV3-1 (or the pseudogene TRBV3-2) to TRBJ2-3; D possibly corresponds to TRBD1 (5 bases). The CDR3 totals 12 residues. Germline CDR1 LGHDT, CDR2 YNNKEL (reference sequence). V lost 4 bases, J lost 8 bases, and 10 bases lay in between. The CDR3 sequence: CASSLGDSTQYF. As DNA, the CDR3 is TGTGCCAGCAGCCTAGGAGACAGTACGCAGTATTTT.

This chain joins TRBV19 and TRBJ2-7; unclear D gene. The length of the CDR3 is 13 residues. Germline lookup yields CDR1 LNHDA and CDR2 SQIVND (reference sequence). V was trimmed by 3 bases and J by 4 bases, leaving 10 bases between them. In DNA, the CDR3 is TGTGCCAGTAGTATTGGGCAGGTTTACGAGCAGTACTTC. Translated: CASSIGQVYEQYF. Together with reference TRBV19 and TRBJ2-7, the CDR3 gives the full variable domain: DGGITQSPKYLFRKEGQNVTLSCEQNLNHDAMYWYRQDPGQGLRLIYYSQIVNDFQKGDIAEGYSVSREKKESFPLTVTSAQKNPTAFYLCASSIGQVYEQYFGPGTRLTVT.

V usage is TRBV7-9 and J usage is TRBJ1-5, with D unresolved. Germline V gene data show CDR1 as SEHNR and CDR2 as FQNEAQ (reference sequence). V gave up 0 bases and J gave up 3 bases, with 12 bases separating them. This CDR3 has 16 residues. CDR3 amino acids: CASSLASSGDNQPQHF. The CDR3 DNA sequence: TGTGCCAGCAGCTTAGCGAGTTCGGGAGACAATCAGCCCCAGCATTTT.

This chain's CDR3 is CASSPAMTGENTGELFF. DNA for the CDR3: TGTGCCAGCAGCCCAGCCATGACAGGTGAAAACACCGGGGAGCTGTTTTTT. The chain is built from TRBV7-3 and TRBJ2-2; a possible D gene is TRBD1 (6 bases). Per germline, CDR1 SGHTA and CDR2 FQGTGA. This CDR3 region has 17 residues. V lost 5 bases and J lost 2, with 18 bases in between. Based on the CDR3 plus reference TRBV7-3 and TRBJ2-2, the full variable domain is GAGVSQTPSNKVTEKGKYVELRCDPISGHTALYWYRQSLGQGPEFLIYFQGTGAADDSGLPNDRFFAVRPEGSVSTLKIQRTERGDSAVYLCASSPAMTGENTGELFFGEGSRLTVL.

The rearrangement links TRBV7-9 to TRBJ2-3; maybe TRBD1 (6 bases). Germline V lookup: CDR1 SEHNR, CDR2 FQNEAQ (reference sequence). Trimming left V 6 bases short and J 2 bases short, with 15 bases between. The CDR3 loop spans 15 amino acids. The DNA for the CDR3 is TGTGCCAGCAGGGACCTAGGGGGATCCACAGATACGCAGTATTTT. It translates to CASRDLGGSTDTQYF.

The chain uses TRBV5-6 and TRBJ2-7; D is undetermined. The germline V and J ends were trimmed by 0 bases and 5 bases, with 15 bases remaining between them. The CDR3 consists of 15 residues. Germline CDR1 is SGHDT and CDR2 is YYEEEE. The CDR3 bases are TGTGCCAGCAGCTTGGGCGGTGGCTCGTCCCACGAGCAGTACTTC. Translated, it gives CASSLGGGSSHEQYF.

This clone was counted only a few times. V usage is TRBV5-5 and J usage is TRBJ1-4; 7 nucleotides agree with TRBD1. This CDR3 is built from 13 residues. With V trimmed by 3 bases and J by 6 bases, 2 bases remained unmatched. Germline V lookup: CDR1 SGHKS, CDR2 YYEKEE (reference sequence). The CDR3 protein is CASSSTGDEKLFF. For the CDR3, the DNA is TGTGCCAGCAGCTCCACAGGGGATGAAAAACTGTTTTTT.

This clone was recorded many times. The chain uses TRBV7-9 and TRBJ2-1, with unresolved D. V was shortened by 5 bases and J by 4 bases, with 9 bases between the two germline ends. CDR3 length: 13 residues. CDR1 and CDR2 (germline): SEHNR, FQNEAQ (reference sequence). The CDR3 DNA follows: TGTGCCAGCAGCCAATCTGTGTACAATGAGCAGTTCTTC. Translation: CASSQSVYNEQFF.

The CDR3 DNA reads as TGTGCCAGCAGCTTAGTTTCCTCACGGGGCGGCTACACCTTC. Encoded protein: CASSLVSSRGGYTF. The J gene is TRBJ1-2, the V gene TRBV13, with D perhaps TRBD1 (5 bases). Trimming removed 1 base at V and 8 bases at J, with 14 bases between. The CDR3 extends over 14 amino acids. CDR1 is PRHDT, CDR2 FYEKMQ, per germline (reference sequence).

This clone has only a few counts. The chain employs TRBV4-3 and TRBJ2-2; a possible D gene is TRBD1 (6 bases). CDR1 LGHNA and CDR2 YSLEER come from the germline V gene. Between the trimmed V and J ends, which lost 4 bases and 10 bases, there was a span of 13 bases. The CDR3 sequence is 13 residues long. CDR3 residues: CASSRDMEVELFF. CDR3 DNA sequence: TGCGCCAGCAGCCGGGACATGGAAGTGGAGCTGTTTTTT.

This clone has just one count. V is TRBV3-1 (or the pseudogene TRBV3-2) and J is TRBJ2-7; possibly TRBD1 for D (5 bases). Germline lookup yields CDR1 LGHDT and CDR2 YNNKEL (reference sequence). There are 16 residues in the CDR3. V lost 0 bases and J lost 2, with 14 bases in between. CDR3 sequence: CASSQDGGRATYEQYF. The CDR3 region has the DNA TGTGCCAGCAGCCAAGATGGCGGCAGGGCTACCTACGAGCAGTACTTC.

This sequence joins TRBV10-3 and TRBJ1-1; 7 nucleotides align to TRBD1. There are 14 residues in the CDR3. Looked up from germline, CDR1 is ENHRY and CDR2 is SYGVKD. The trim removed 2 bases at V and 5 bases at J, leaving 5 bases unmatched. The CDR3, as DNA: TGTGCCATCAGTGAGACAGGGGTGGGAACTGAAGCTTTCTTT. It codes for CAISETGVGTEAFF.

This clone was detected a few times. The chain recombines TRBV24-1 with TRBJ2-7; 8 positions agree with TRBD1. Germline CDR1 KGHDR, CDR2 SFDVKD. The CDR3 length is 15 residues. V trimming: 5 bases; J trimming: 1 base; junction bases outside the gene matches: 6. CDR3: CATSGGTGVSYEQYF. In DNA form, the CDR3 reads TGTGCCACCAGTGGCGGGACAGGAGTATCCTACGAGCAGTACTTC.

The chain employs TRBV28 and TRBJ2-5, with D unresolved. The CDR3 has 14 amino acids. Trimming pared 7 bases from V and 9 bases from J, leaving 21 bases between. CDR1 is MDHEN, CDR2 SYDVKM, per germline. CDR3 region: CASTPFSGSDSQYF. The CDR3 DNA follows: TGTGCCAGCACCCCTTTTTCCGGGTCAGACTCCCAGTACTTC.

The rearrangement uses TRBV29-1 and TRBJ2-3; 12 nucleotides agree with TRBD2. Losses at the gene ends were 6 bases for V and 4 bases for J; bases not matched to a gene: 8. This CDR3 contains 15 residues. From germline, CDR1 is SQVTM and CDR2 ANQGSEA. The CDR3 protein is CSVVPLAGGADTQYF. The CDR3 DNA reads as TGCAGCGTCGTTCCACTAGCGGGGGGCGCAGATACGCAGTATTTT.